This TCR beta chain appears in the sequencing data of a study of blood T cell repertoires in COVID-19. The CDR3 is 16 residues long. V shed 0 bases and J shed 2 bases, with 11 bases lying between them. Germline-derived CDR1 and CDR2 are KGHSH and LQKENI. Participant-reported clinical history was the basis for cohort assignment. The recovered donors of Cohort 3 showed two negative PCRs, clearance, or symptom resolution. Authors' data handling: Researchers report that nucleated cell counts were estimated from reference gene primer amplification. TCRdb's table, derived via immunoSEQ multiplex PCR, lists solely in-frame clones and lacks some. V, J and clone size were drawn from that table, and D and trimming were deduced from the DNA. The data contain some 330,000 clones, 75% to 90% of them singletons.

The sequenced sample was PBMCs or T cells enriched from blood (not recorded which). This clonotype originated in a young man who had recovered from COVID-19. V is TRBV18 and J is TRBJ1-5, with D possibly matching TRBD1 (6 bases). The CDR3 loop is CASSPPMGAGNQPQHF. The CDR3 nucleotides read TGTGCCAGCTCACCACCGATGGGGGCGGGCAATCAGCCCCAGCATTTT.